The 31 T cell receptor beta chains presented below share a single source sample, sequenced in a study of blood T cell repertoires in COVID-19. TCRdb's table, derived via immunoSEQ multiplex PCR, lists solely in-frame clones and lacks some. This sample yields 130,000 to 150,000 clones, of which 70% to 85% are seen a single time; 3% belongs to the top ten. Sequenced: peripheral blood. The receptor source for this set is a woman older than 75 with acute or convalescent COVID-19.

The chain's CDR3 is CASSQSQNRDIGPQHF. CDR3 nucleotide sequence: TGCGCCAGCAGCCAATCTCAAAACAGGGACATCGGGCCCCAGCATTTT. The chain recombines TRBV4-1 with TRBJ1-5; D is possibly TRBD1 (6 bases). Trimming took 2 bases from V and 9 from J, leaving 20 bases between them. The CDR3 runs to 16 residues. CDR1 and CDR2 (germline): MGHRA, YSYEKL.

The chain links TRBV6-5 to TRBJ1-2; D uncertain. Between the trimmed V and J ends, which lost 4 bases and 2 bases, there was a span of 14 bases. CDR3 length: 15 amino acids. Germline V CDR1 and CDR2: MNHEY, SVGAGI. The CDR3 sequence is CASSFHPSVNYGYTF. The CDR3 region has the DNA TGTGCCAGCAGTTTCCACCCGTCAGTCAACTATGGCTACACCTTC.

The J gene is TRBJ1-2, the V gene TRBV10-3; possible D gene TRBD1, 5 bases. CDR1 and CDR2 (germline): ENHRY, SYGVKD. Trimming removed 6 bases at V and 2 bases at J, with 13 bases between. The CDR3 contains 14 residues. CDR3 amino acids: CAIRGGAGNYGYTF. For the CDR3, the DNA is TGTGCCATCAGGGGAGGTGCAGGGAACTATGGCTACACCTTC.

The rearrangement uses TRBV2 and TRBJ2-3; D possibly corresponds to TRBD2 (6 bases). The CDR3 totals 14 residues. The germline gives CDR1 SNHLY, CDR2 FYNNEI. Trimming shortened V by 3 bases and J by 4 bases, and 11 bases separated the two germline ends. CDR3 DNA: TGTGCCAGCAGTGAGGGGGGACCGCCAGATACGCAGTATTTT. Its protein is CASSEGGPPDTQYF.

V gene TRBV5-1 combines with J gene TRBJ2-7; D is possibly TRBD1 (5 bases). V lost 4 bases and J 0 bases, leaving 11 bases between the germline ends. The CDR3 is 14 amino acids. CDR1 and CDR2 (germline): SGHRS, YFSETQ. The CDR3 bases are TGCGCCAGCAGCGTCGACAGAAGCTCCTACGAGCAGTACTTC. This translates into CASSVDRSSYEQYF.

The chain employs TRBV5-1 and TRBJ1-1; D perhaps matches TRBD1 (6 bases). The CDR3 runs to 15 residues. Germline CDR1 reads SGHRS; CDR2 reads YFSETQ. The ends were cut back, 0 bases at V and 3 bases at J, with 12 bases in the middle. The CDR3 DNA reads as TGCGCCAGCAGCTTGGACGACAGGCGGGACACTGAAGCTTTCTTT. This translates into CASSLDDRRDTEAFF.

V and J are TRBV13 and TRBJ1-5; D possibly corresponds to TRBD1 (5 bases). The ends were cut back, 5 bases at V and 6 bases at J, with 14 bases in the middle. The germline V gene encodes CDR1 PRHDT and CDR2 FYEKMQ (reference sequence). The CDR3 extends over 14 amino acids. CDR3 nucleotide sequence: TGTGCCAGCAGCCAGGGAGGGGTTCCTCAGCCCCAGCATTTT. This gives the protein CASSQGGVPQPQHF.

Only one count was recorded for this clone. The chain combines TRBV6-4 with TRBJ1-1; tentatively, D is TRBD1 (5 bases). The CDR3 contains 13 residues. Germline V lookup: CDR1 MRHNA, CDR2 SNTAGT. V was cut by 6 bases and J by 1 base, with 9 bases left in between. In nucleotides, the CDR3 is TGTGCCAGCAGCTGGACACAGAACACTGAAGCTTTCTTT. This encodes CASSWTQNTEAFF.

The CDR3 sequence is CASRQAGTGEVYGYTF. CDR3 DNA sequence: TGTGCCAGCAGACAGGCCGGGACAGGGGAGGTCTATGGCTACACCTTC. The genes are TRBV5-5 and TRBJ1-2, with 10 bases identical to TRBD1. J lost 4 bases, V lost 5 bases, and 11 bases had no gene match. CDR1 is SGHKS and CDR2 is YYEKEE in the germline V gene (reference sequence). The CDR3 loop spans 16 amino acids. The whole variable domain, filled in from reference TRBV5-5 and TRBJ1-2, reads DAGVTQSPTHLIKTRGQQVTLRCSPISGHKSVSWYQQVLGQGPQFIFQYYEKEERGRGNFPDRFSARQFPNYSSELNVNALLLGDSALYLCASRQAGTGEVYGYTFGSGTRLTVV.

The V call is TRBV6-2 or TRBV6-3, the J call TRBJ2-2; 7 bases match TRBD1. The V gene's germline CDR1 is MNHEY and CDR2 SVGEGT. CDR3 length equals 14 residues. Trimming took 5 bases from V and 5 from J; bases not matched to a gene: 5. The CDR3 region is CASSRGTVTGELFF. The CDR3, as DNA: TGTGCCAGCAGTAGGGGGACAGTAACCGGGGAGCTGTTTTTT.

V gene TRBV19 combines with J gene TRBJ2-7; D is unresolved. The CDR3 is 13 amino acids. The ends were cut back, 2 bases at V and 4 bases at J, with 9 bases in the middle. The germline CDR1 and CDR2 sequences are LNHDA and SQIVND (reference sequence). CDR3 nucleotide sequence: TGTGCCAGTAGTATATTTCCAGGATACGAGCAGTACTTC. As protein: CASSIFPGYEQYF.

This clone was observed a few times. V gene TRBV7-8 combines with J gene TRBJ2-1; 7 bases fit TRBD1. CDR3 length: 16 residues. Germline V lookup: CDR1 SGHVS, CDR2 FQNEAQ. V lost 1 base and J lost 5; bases outside the gene matches: 8. In DNA, the CDR3 is TGTGCCAGCAGCTTAGGGATTTTGGACAGGAACAATGAGCAGTTCTTC. This translates into CASSLGILDRNNEQFF.

V gene TRBV7-9 combines with J gene TRBJ2-7; 9 nucleotides agree with TRBD1. CDR3 length: 15 amino acids. V shed 2 bases and J 5 bases; nucleotides not matched to a gene: 7. Germline CDR1 is SEHNR and CDR2 is FQNEAQ (reference sequence). CDR3 in DNA: TGTGCCAGCAGCTTATTGGGACAGGGCGGTCACGAGCAGTACTTC. This codes for CASSLLGQGGHEQYF.

The chain is built from TRBV27 and TRBJ1-1; TRBD1 agrees at 9 bases. The J segment lost 3 bases and the V segment lost 5 bases, leaving 4 bases of the junction unmatched. The V gene's germline CDR1 is MNHEY and CDR2 SMNVEV (reference sequence). The CDR3 consists of 14 residues. The CDR3 sequence is CASSLDRGDTEAFF. In DNA, the CDR3 is TGTGCCAGCAGTCTCGACAGGGGGGACACTGAAGCTTTCTTT.

The chain links TRBV18 to TRBJ1-5, with D possibly TRBD1 on 6 matching bases. Trimming took 2 bases from V and 0 from J, leaving 11 bases between them. Germline V lookup: CDR1 KGHSH, CDR2 LQKENI. The CDR3 contains 16 residues. The CDR3 protein is CASSPGTSDSNQPQHF. The CDR3 bases are TGTGCCAGCTCACCAGGGACATCTGATAGCAATCAGCCCCAGCATTTT.

The J gene is TRBJ2-7, the V gene TRBV5-4; the D is unclear. CDR3 length equals 13 residues. Looked up from germline, CDR1 is SGHNT and CDR2 is YYREEE (reference sequence). V lost 0 bases and J lost 3, with 7 bases in between. This CDR3 reads CASSLDSHYEQYF. The CDR3, as DNA: TGTGCCAGCAGCTTGGACAGCCACTACGAGCAGTACTTC.

CDR3 DNA sequence: TGTGCCAGCAGTAAATGGGGAGGGTCGGGGGAGACCCAGTACTTC. The encoded protein is CASSKWGGSGETQYF. V usage is TRBV6-5 and J usage is TRBJ2-5, with TRBD2 matching 7 bases. V trimming: 5 bases; J trimming: 5 bases; junction bases outside the gene matches: 11. Germline V gene sequence: CDR1 MNHEY, CDR2 SVGAGI. This CDR3 spans 15 amino acids.

The chain couples TRBV27 to TRBJ1-4; 9 bases agree with TRBD1. Germline loops: CDR1 MNHEY, CDR2 SMNVEV (reference sequence). V trimming: 7 bases; J trimming: 8 bases; junction bases outside the gene matches: 11. The CDR3 is made up of 15 amino acids. This CDR3 reads CASTSLRDRAEKLFF. The CDR3 DNA sequence: TGTGCCAGCACCTCACTCCGGGACAGGGCGGAAAAACTGTTTTTT.

This clone was counted between two and nine times. The sample carries other DNA sequences with the same CDR3. The chain employs TRBV11-2 and TRBJ1-6; a weak D match, TRBD1 (5 bases). The CDR3 spans 15 residues. Germline-derived CDR1 and CDR2 are SGHAT and FQNNGV. The germline V and J ends were trimmed by 0 bases and 7 bases, with 10 bases remaining between them. The chain's CDR3 is CASSLDGAGNSPLHF. The CDR3 nucleotides are TGTGCCAGCAGCTTAGATGGGGCTGGAAATTCACCCCTCCACTTT.

The chain has TRBV11-2 and TRBJ1-1; 7 nucleotides align to TRBD1. Germline trimming cut 1 base from V and 1 base from J; bases unmatched to any gene: 6. The CDR3 covers 16 residues. Germline values: CDR1 SGHAT, CDR2 FQNNGV. The CDR3, as DNA: TGTGCCAGCAGCTTAGTTAGGGGGCAAGGGAACACTGAAGCTTTCTTT. It codes for CASSLVRGQGNTEAFF.

The V call is TRBV27, the J call TRBJ1-1; 8 bases are shared with TRBD1. CDR1 is MNHEY and CDR2 is SMNVEV in the germline V gene (reference sequence). The CDR3 has 15 residues. V dropped 7 bases and J dropped 4; count of bases not matched to a gene: 11. CDR3 DNA: TGTGCCAGCACCCAAGGGACAGGTTTGGGCACTGAAGCTTTCTTT. This codes for CASTQGTGLGTEAFF.

V and J are TRBV19 and TRBJ2-7, with D possibly TRBD1 on 6 matching bases. The CDR3 consists of 15 residues. Germline V gene sequence: CDR1 LNHDA, CDR2 SQIVND (reference sequence). With 3 bases removed from V and 5 bases from J, the gap between germline ends came to 17 bases. The CDR3 DNA sequence: TGTGCCAGTAGTATTTTTGGCAGGGGTGCGGACGAGCAGTACTTC. It codes for CASSIFGRGADEQYF.

This chain links TRBV18 with TRBJ1-1; a possible D gene is TRBD1 (6 bases). With 0 bases removed from V and 3 bases from J, the gap between germline ends came to 14 bases. The CDR3 is made up of 16 amino acids. CDR1 and CDR2 from the germline V gene are KGHSH and LQKENI. The CDR3 DNA reads as TGTGCCAGCTCACCACCGGCCAGGGGCGCGGACACTGAAGCTTTCTTT. Protein: CASSPPARGADTEAFF.

The chain couples TRBV7-3 to TRBJ2-3; TRBD2 agrees at 8 bases. CDR1 is SGHTA and CDR2 is FQGTGA in the germline V gene. CDR3 length: 17 residues. V was clipped by 1 base and J by 6 bases; unmatched bases: 12. The CDR3 DNA reads TGTGCCAGCAGCTTAAAAGATAGCGGGGCCTTCGGGGATACGCAGTATTTT. It yields the protein CASSLKDSGAFGDTQYF.

The J gene is TRBJ1-2, the V gene TRBV5-6; a possible D gene is TRBD1 (6 bases). CDR1 is SGHDT, CDR2 YYEEEE, per germline. Trimming stripped 2 bases from V and 0 bases from J, with 8 bases between. This CDR3 spans 14 amino acids. The CDR3 loop is CASSFTGTNYGYTF. CDR3 nucleotide sequence: TGTGCCAGCAGCTTCACAGGGACTAACTATGGCTACACCTTC.

This clone was found a few times. The V call is TRBV5-1, the J call TRBJ1-2; 8 bases are shared with TRBD1. The germline V gene encodes CDR1 SGHRS and CDR2 YFSETQ. V trimming: 0 bases; J trimming: 0 bases; junction bases outside the gene matches: 7. CDR3 length: 17 residues. As DNA, the CDR3 is TGCGCCAGCAGCTTGGAGGCAGGGGGCATGACTAACTATGGCTACACCTTC. It is translated as CASSLEAGGMTNYGYTF.

The chain has TRBV18 and TRBJ1-6; 9 nucleotides line up with TRBD1. Germline-derived CDR1 and CDR2 are KGHSH and LQKENI. The V segment lost 3 bases and the J segment 15 bases; nucleotides outside the gene matches: 15. The CDR3 length is 16 residues. This CDR3 reads CASSPQPGTGNPFLHF. DNA of the CDR3: TGTGCCAGCTCACCGCAACCCGGGACAGGGAACCCCTTCCTCCACTTT.

As for this clone: A junction boundary mismatches the germline segment, possibly from a read error. The chain has TRBV3-1 (or the pseudogene TRBV3-2) and TRBJ1-2, with 8 bases identical to TRBD1. The CDR3 totals 13 residues. Looked up from germline, CDR1 is LGHDT and CDR2 is YNNKEL (reference sequence). Here the CDR3 reads CASSQEIGQGLGF. CDR3 sequence (DNA): TGTGCCAGCAGCCAAGAAATAGGACAGGGCCTGGGCTTC.

The rearrangement links TRBV18 to TRBJ2-2; D is unclear. The CDR3 has 13 residues. Germline V gives CDR1 KGHSH, CDR2 LQKENI. V was shortened by 2 bases and J by 7 bases, with 8 bases between the two germline ends. The CDR3 loop reads CASSPEAGGELFF. DNA for the CDR3: TGTGCCAGCTCACCAGAGGCTGGCGGGGAGCTGTTTTTT.

The rearrangement joins TRBV10-1 to TRBJ1-6; D not resolved. CDR1 is WNHNN, CDR2 SYGVQD, per germline (reference sequence). The CDR3 consists of 18 residues. V lost 6 bases and J lost 7, with 25 bases in between. CDR3 region: CASRGRGLSPSPNSPLHF. In DNA form, the CDR3 reads TGCGCCAGCAGGGGCCGAGGACTCTCCCCCTCCCCCAATTCACCCCTCCACTTT.

J is TRBJ1-2 and V is TRBV27, with TRBD1 identical over 7 bases. The CDR3 extends over 14 amino acids. CDR1 is MNHEY, CDR2 SMNVEV, per germline (reference sequence). J was trimmed by 6 bases and V by 3 bases; bases with no gene match: 7. CDR3 amino acids: CASSFQGGGNGYTF. CDR3 sequence (DNA): TGTGCCAGCAGTTTTCAAGGGGGCGGCAATGGCTACACCTTC.